These T cell receptor beta chains were read from a single sample in a study of blood T cell repertoires in COVID-19. Assay used: immunoSEQ multiplex PCR; TCRdb lists only in-frame clones, some missing. The profile shows 25,000 to 30,000 clones, around 90% of them singletons. Input material: peripheral blood. The origin of the receptors is a human donor in a cohort sampled during active COVID-19. CDR3s include the opening cysteine and the closing phenylalanine or tryptophan. The D gene is left open where the match is weak. Size is stated for part of the rows, as once, few or many counts, or as a class when the clone is expanded.

J: TRBJ2-7; D: NA; V: TRBV7-6; size: NA; CDR3: CASSAIPGTPTYEQYF; DNA: TGTGCCAGCAGCGCGATTCCCGGGACACCGACCTACGAGCAGTACTTC
J: TRBJ2-7; D: TRBD1; V: TRBV2; size: NA; CDR3: CASSVTGTGGSEQYF; DNA: TGTGCCAGCAGTGTAACCGGGACAGGGGGCTCCGAGCAGTACTTC
J: TRBJ1-1; D: NA; V: TRBV19; size: NA; CDR3: CASSSQANTEAFF; DNA: TGTGCCAGTAGTTCTCAGGCTAACACTGAAGCTTTCTTT
J: TRBJ2-5; D: NA; V: TRBV5-5; size: NA; CDR3: CASSPAVGGAQETQYF; DNA: TGTGCCAGCAGCCCGGCGGTAGGGGGGGCCCAAGAGACCCAGTACTTC
J: TRBJ2-5; D: NA; V: TRBV11-1; size: NA; CDR3: CASSLNSQETQYF; DNA: TGTGCCAGCAGCTTAAACAGCCAAGAGACCCAGTACTTC
J: TRBJ2-5; D: NA; V: TRBV2; size: NA; CDR3: CASKWESETQYF; DNA: TGTGCCAGCAAATGGGAGTCGGAGACCCAGTACTTC
J: TRBJ1-2; D: NA; V: TRBV20-1; size: NA; CDR3: CSANGGGYTF; DNA: TGCAGTGCCAACGGGGGGGGCTACACCTTC
J: TRBJ2-3; D: NA; V: TRBV3-1/TRBV3-2; size: NA; CDR3: CASSQSGGAGDTQYF; DNA: TGTGCCAGCAGCCAATCCGGCGGGGCTGGAGATACGCAGTATTTT
J: TRBJ1-2; D: NA; V: TRBV30; size: NA; CDR3: CAWTPGGYGYTF; DNA: TGTGCCTGGACCCCGGGGGGTTATGGCTACACCTTC
J: TRBJ2-7; D: NA; V: TRBV5-1; size: NA; CDR3: CASSLAPGLIEQYF; DNA: TGCGCCAGCAGCTTGGCGCCGGGACTCATCGAGCAGTACTTC
J: TRBJ1-1; D: TRBD1; V: TRBV13; size: NA; CDR3: CASSPETGMNTEAFF; DNA: TGTGCCAGCAGCCCGGAGACAGGGATGAACACTGAAGCTTTCTTT
J: TRBJ2-7; D: NA; V: TRBV7-8; size: NA; CDR3: CASSGNRGYEQYF; DNA: TGTGCCAGCAGCGGAAATCGGGGCTACGAGCAGTACTTC
J: TRBJ1-1; D: NA; V: TRBV7-6; size: NA; CDR3: CASSFGGNTEAFF; DNA: TGTGCCAGCAGCTTCGGGGGGAACACTGAAGCTTTCTTT
J: TRBJ2-4; D: NA; V: TRBV5-1; size: once; CDR3: CASTHQGEVIKNIQYF; DNA: TGCGCCAGCACGCACCAAGGGGAGGTGATAAAAAACATTCAGTACTTC
J: TRBJ2-7; D: TRBD1; V: TRBV18; size: NA; CDR3: CASSPGTGYEQYF; DNA: TGTGCCAGCTCCCCCGGGACAGGCTACGAGCAGTACTTC
J: TRBJ1-1; D: TRBD1; V: TRBV6-2/TRBV6-3; size: few; CDR3: CASSGTRDRGVMNTEAFF; DNA: TGTGCCAGCAGCGGGACCCGGGACAGGGGGGTGATGAACACTGAAGCTTTCTTT
J: TRBJ1-4; D: TRBD1; V: TRBV5-4; size: NA; CDR3: CASSPTGVDEKLFF; DNA: TGTGCCAGCAGCCCAACAGGGGTCGATGAAAAACTGTTTTTT